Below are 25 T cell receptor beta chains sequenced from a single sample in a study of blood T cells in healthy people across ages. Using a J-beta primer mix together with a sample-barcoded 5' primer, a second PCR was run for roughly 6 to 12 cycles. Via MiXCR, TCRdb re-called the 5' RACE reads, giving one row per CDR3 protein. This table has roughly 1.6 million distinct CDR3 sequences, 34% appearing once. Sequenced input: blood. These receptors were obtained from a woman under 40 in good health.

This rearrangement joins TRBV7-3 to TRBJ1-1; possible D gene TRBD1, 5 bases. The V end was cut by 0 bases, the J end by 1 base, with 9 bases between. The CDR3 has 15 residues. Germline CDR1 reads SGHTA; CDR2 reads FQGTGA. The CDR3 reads CASSLTGEGNTEAFF. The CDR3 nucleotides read TGTGCCAGCAGCTTAACAGGGGAGGGGAACACTGAAGCTTTCTTT. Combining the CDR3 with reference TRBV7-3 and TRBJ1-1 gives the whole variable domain GAGVSQTPSNKVTEKGKYVELRCDPISGHTALYWYRQSLGQGPEFLIYFQGTGAADDSGLPNDRFFAVRPEGSVSTLKIQRTERGDSAVYLCASSLTGEGNTEAFFGQGTRLTVV.

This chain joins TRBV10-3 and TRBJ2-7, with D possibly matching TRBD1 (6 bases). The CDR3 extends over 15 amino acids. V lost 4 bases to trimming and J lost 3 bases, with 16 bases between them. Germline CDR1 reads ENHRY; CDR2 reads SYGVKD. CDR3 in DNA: TGTGCCATCAGTGGCCCAACTGGACAGAGCTACGAGCAGTACTTC. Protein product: CAISGPTGQSYEQYF.

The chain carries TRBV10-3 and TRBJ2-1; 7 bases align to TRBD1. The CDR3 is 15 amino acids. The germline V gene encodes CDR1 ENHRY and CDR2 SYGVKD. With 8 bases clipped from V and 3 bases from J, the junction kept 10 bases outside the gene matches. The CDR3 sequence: CAISQGERGYNEQFF. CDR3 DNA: TGTGCCATCTCTCAGGGGGAGAGGGGCTACAATGAGCAGTTCTTC.

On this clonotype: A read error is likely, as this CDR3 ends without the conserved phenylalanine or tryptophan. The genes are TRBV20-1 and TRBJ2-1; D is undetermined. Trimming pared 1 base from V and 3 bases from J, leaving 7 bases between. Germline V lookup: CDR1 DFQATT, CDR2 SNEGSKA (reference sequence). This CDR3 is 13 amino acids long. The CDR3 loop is CSARGNLYNEQFC. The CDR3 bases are TGCAGTGCTAGAGGGAACCTCTACAATGAGCAGTTCTGC.

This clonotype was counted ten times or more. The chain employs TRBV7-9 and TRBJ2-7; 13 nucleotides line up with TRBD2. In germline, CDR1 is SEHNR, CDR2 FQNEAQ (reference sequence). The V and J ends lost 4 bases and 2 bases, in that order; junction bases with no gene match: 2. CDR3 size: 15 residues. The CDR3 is CASSYGLAGAYEQYF. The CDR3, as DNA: TGTGCCAGCAGCTATGGACTAGCGGGGGCCTACGAGCAGTACTTC.

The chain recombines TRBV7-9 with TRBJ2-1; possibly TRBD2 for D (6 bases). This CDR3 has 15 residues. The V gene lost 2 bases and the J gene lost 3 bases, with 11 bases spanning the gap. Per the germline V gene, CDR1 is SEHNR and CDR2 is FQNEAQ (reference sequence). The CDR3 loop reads CASSLRDSRYNEQFF. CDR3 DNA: TGTGCCAGCAGCTTAAGGGACTCGCGCTACAATGAGCAGTTCTTC.

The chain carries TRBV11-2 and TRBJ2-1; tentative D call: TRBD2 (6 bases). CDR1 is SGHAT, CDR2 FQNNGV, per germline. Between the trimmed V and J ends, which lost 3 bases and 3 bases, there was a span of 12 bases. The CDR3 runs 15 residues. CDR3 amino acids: CASSFLAAVYNEQFF. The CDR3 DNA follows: TGTGCCAGCAGCTTTTTAGCGGCTGTCTACAATGAGCAGTTCTTC.

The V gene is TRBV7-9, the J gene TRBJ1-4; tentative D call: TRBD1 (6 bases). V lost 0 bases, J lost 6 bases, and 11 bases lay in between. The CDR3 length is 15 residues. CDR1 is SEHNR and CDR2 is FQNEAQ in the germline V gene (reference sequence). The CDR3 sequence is CASSLATGVDEKLFF. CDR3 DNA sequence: TGTGCCAGCAGCTTAGCGACAGGCGTAGATGAAAAACTGTTTTTT.

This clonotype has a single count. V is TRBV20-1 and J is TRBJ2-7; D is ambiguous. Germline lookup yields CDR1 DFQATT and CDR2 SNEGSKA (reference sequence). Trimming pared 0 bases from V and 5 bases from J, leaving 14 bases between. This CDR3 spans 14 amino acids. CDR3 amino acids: CSARDGRMSDEQYF. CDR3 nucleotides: TGCAGTGCTAGAGATGGCAGGATGTCCGACGAGCAGTACTTC.

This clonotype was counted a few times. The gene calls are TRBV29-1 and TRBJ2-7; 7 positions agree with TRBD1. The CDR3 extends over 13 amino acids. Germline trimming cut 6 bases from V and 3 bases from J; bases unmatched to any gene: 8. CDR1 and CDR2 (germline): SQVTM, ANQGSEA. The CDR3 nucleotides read TGCAGCGTCGACGACAGGGAGAGCTACGAGCAGTACTTC. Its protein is CSVDDRESYEQYF.

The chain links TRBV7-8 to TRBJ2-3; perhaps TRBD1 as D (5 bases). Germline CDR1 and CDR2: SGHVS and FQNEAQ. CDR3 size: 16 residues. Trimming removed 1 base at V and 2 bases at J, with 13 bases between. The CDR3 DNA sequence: TGTGCCAGCAGCTTAGGCGTCAGGGCGGTCACAGATACGCAGTATTTT. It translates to CASSLGVRAVTDTQYF.

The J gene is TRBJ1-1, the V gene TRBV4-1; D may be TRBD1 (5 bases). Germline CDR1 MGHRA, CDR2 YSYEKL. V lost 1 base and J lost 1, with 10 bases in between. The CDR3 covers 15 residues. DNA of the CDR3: TGCGCCAGCAGCCAAGTAGCCAGGGCGAACACTGAAGCTTTCTTT. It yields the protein CASSQVARANTEAFF.

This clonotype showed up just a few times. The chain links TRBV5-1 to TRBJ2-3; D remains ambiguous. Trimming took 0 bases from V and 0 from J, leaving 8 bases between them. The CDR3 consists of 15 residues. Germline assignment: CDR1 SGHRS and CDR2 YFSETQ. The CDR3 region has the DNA TGCGCCAGCAGCTTGGAGGCGGTTAGCACAGATACGCAGTATTTT. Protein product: CASSLEAVSTDTQYF.

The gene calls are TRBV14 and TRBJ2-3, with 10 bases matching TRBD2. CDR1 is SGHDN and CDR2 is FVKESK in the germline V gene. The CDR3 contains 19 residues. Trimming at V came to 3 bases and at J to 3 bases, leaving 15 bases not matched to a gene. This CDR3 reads CASSHPSASGSVWTDTQYF. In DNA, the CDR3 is TGTGCCAGCAGCCATCCCTCGGCTAGCGGGAGTGTTTGGACAGATACGCAGTATTTT.

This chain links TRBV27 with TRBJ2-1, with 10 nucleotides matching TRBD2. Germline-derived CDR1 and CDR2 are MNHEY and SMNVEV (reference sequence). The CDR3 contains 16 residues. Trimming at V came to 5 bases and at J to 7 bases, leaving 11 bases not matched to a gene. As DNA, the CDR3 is TGTGCCAGCAGTGCGACGTCTAGCGGGAGTGGGAATGAGCAGTTCTTC. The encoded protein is CASSATSSGSGNEQFF.

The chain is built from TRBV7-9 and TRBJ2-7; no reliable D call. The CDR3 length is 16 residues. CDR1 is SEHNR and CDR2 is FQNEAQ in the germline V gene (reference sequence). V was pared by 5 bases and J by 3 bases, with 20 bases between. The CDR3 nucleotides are TGTGCCAGCAGCGTATACAGTTCGGTAAAAGGCTACGAGCAGTACTTC. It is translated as CASSVYSSVKGYEQYF. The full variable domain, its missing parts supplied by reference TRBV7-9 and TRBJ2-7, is DTGVSQNPRHKITKRGQNVTFRCDPISEHNRLYWYRQTLGQGPEFLTYFQNEAQLEKSRLLSDRFSAERPKGSFSTLEIQRTEQGDSAMYLCASSVYSSVKGYEQYFGPGTRLTVT.

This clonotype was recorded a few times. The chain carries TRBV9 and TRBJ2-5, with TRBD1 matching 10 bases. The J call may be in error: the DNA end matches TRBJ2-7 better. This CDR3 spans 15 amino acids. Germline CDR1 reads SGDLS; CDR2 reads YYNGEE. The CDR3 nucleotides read TGTGCCAGCAGCGTAGGGACAGGGGGTCCTTACGAGCAGTACTTC. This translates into CASSVGTGGPYEQYF.

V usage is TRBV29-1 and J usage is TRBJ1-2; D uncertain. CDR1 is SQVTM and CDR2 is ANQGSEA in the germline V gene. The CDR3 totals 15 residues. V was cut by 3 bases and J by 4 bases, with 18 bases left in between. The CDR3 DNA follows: TGCAGCGTTGATACGGCAAGGTACGGCCTCTATGGCTACACCTTC. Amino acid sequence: CSVDTARYGLYGYTF.

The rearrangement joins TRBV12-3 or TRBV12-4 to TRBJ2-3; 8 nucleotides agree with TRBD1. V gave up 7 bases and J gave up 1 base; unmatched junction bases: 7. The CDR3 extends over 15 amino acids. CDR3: CASIGQGWGTDTQYF. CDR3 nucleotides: TGTGCCAGCATCGGACAGGGCTGGGGCACAGATACGCAGTATTTT.

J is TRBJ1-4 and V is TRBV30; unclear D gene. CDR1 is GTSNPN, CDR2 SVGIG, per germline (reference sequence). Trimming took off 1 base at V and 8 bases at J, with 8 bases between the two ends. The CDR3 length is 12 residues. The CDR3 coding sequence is TGTGCCTGGAGTGATGGGTACGAAAAACTGTTTTTT. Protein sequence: CAWSDGYEKLFF.

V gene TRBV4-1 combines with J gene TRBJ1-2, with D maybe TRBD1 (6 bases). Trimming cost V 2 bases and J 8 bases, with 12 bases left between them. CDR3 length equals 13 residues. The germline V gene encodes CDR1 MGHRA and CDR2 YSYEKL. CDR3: CASSQLTGNGYTF. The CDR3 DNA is TGCGCCAGCAGCCAACTAACAGGGAACGGCTACACCTTC.

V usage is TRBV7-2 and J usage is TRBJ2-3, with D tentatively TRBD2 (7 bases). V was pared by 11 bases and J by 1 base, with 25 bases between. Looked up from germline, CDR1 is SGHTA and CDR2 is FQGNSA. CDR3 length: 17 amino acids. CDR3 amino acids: CACTLLGGGGGTDTQYF. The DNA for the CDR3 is TGTGCCTGCACCTTACTGGGAGGGGGAGGAGGCACAGATACGCAGTATTTT.

The CDR3 nucleotides are TGCGCCAGCAGCCGACGGACAGGGGCAGATACGCAGTATTTT. Protein product: CASSRRTGADTQYF. This chain connects TRBV4-1 to TRBJ2-3; 9 nucleotides agree with TRBD1. V lost 4 bases, J lost 4 bases, and 3 bases stayed unmatched. CDR1 is MGHRA, CDR2 YSYEKL, per germline. This CDR3 is built from 14 residues.

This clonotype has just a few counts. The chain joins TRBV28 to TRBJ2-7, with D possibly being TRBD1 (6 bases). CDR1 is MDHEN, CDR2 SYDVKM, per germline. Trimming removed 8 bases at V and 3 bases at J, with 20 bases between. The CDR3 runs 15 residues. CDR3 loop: CASSPVGRGIYEQYF. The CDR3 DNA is TGTGCCAGCTCTCCGGTTGGCAGGGGCATCTACGAGCAGTACTTC.

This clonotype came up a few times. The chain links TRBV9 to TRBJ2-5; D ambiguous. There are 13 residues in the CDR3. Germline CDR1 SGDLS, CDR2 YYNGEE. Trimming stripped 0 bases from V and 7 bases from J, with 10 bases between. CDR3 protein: CASSVVNPGTQYF. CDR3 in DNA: TGTGCCAGCAGCGTAGTAAACCCTGGGACCCAGTACTTC.